The sequence of this T cell receptor (beta chain) was determined in a study of T cells in Graves' hyperthyroidism and ophthalmopathy. The CDR3 is 13 amino acids. The V and J ends lost 9 bases and 3 bases respectively, with 14 bases between them. The germline gives CDR1 LNHNV, CDR2 YYDKDF (reference sequence). RNA transcripts gave rise to amplified TCR beta CDR3 regions. The HTBI primer set served for first-round RT-PCR of the TCR CDR3. TCRdb recomputed calls from the multiplex PCR reads with MiXCR, one row per CDR3 protein. The table has over 700,000 distinct CDR3 sequences, just over 35% seen once. This clonotype showed up just a few times.

The sequenced sample consisted of blood. The origin of this receptor is a middle-aged woman with Graves' hyperthyroidism. The gene calls are TRBV15 and TRBJ1-2; TRBD1 might be the D (5 bases). The CDR3 is CATGGRSDYGYTF. In DNA, the CDR3 is TGTGCCACGGGGGGACGGTCTGACTATGGCTACACCTTC.